This entry concerns a single T cell receptor beta chain. Its antigen is currently unknown. This specimen belongs to a study of Ad26.COV2.S vaccination and SARS-CoV-2 variants. Overall study context: Donor was assigned to the Ad26.COV2.S arm of trial COV1001. The vaccine Ad26.COV2.S was put into the muscle once, or twice with 56 days between. Study observations and caveats: From the TCR breadth and depth analyses, total T cell responses may have been underestimated.

Using immunoSEQ multiplex PCR, the repertoire was profiled, and TCRdb retains in-frame clones only, with some absent. The sample holds 500,000 or so clones; 70% to 90% are singletons and the top ten take 9.5% to 15%. The germline V gene encodes CDR1 MNHEY and CDR2 SVGEGT. The CDR3 consists of 14 residues. Trimming shortened V by 5 bases and J by 1 base, and 12 bases separated the two germline ends. As to treatment: some 20 received Ad26.COV2.S at low or high dose, single or two shots; several received placebo; per-sample allocation not given. Samples were taken on day 63 after the first vaccine or placebo injection. Aged 18-55 years, donor was enrolled in Boston in the early 2020s.

The TCR was taken from a person aged 18-65 years who received the Ad26.COV2.S COVID-19 vaccine or a placebo. The chain is built from TRBV6-2 or TRBV6-3 and TRBJ2-7; weak D call: TRBD1 (5 bases). Sequenced here: peripheral blood, sampled in a trial of Ad26.COV2.S vaccine versus placebo. The CDR3 is CASSTRVVSYEQYF. The CDR3 DNA reads as TGTGCCAGCAGTACCAGGGTTGTGTCCTACGAGCAGTACTTC.